This record concerns one TCR beta chain sequence. The antigen remains unidentified. The sample comes from a study of cytomegalovirus exposure and HLA in healthy donors. Overall study results and limits: According to a later analysis, donors in an Asian-associated ancestry cluster reportedly had fewer N-insertions than the roughly 630-donor mean. Most likely, a cluster of highly shared sequence variants arose as a sequencing artifact. The study assumed roughly uniform donor sequencing depth for presence/absence analyses.

In the PCR, 60 Vbeta and 13 Jbeta primers were used. Repertoires were generated with immunoSEQ multiplex PCR, while TCRdb's copy carries only in-frame clones and drops some. The sample shows about 120,000 clones, 80% of them seen only once. Germline CDR1 reads SGHDT; CDR2 reads YYEEEE. The CDR3 is made up of 16 amino acids. Trimming removed 0 bases at V and 1 base at J, with 12 bases between. This chain connects TRBV5-6 to TRBJ2-3; weak D call: TRBD2 (5 bases). The TCR was taken from a young man in good health and CMV-seronegative. Input material: PBMCs. The CDR3 sequence: CASSLDPGLGTDTQYF. The CDR3 nucleotides read TGTGCCAGCAGCTTGGATCCGGGGTTAGGCACAGATACGCAGTATTTT.